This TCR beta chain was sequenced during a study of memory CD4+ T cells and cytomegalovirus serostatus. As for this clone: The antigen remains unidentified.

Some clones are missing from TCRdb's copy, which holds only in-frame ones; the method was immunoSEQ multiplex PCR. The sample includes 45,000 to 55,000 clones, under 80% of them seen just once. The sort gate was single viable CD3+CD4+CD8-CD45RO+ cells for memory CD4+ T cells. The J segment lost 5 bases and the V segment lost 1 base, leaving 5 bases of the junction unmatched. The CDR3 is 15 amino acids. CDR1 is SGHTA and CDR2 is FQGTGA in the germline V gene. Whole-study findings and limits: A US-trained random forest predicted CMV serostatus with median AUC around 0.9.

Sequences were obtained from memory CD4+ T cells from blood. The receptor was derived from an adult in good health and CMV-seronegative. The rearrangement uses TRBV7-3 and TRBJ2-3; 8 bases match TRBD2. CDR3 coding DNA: TGTGCCAGCAGCTTAAACCCCGGGAGGGTAGATACGCAGTATTTT. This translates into CASSLNPGRVDTQYF.